Below, one T cell receptor beta chain is given with its context. The assay was immunoSEQ multiplex PCR, and TCRdb's table has in-frame clones only and misses some. The sample has around 97,000 clones, about 80% seen once. This entry comes from a study of blood T cell repertoires in COVID-19. At the level of the study: Samples representing acute and convalescent COVID-19 were sourced from the United States, Italy and Spain.

The CDR3 extends over 15 amino acids. Germline V lookup: CDR1 LNHDA, CDR2 SQIVND (reference sequence). V lost 5 bases and J lost 0, with 11 bases in between. Sequences were obtained from peripheral blood. This chain connects TRBV19 to TRBJ2-1; D may be TRBD2 (6 bases). The receptor was derived from a man aged 65 to 79 with acute or convalescent COVID-19. The CDR3 DNA reads as TGTGCCAGTAGTTTTTTACTAGCCTCCTACAATGAGCAGTTCTTC. Amino acids: CASSFLLASYNEQFF. Looking up the rest from reference TRBV19 and TRBJ2-1 gives the full variable domain: DGGITQSPKYLFRKEGQNVTLSCEQNLNHDAMYWYRQDPGQGLRLIYYSQIVNDFQKGDIAEGYSVSREKKESFPLTVTSAQKNPTAFYLCASSFLLASYNEQFFGPGTRLTVL.